These 14 T cell receptor beta chains came from one sample sequenced in a study of T cell changes during pregnancy in multiple sclerosis (dated by TCRdb to between 2017 and 2020). The receptor library was made with the immunoSEQ multiplex PCR assay. Imported from immuneACCESS, the table was reduced by TCRdb to in-frame sequences with V and J called. These copies leave out some clones; in studies compared against another copy, an unresolved V gene accounts for under half, and the cause of the remainder is not known. The sample table lists under 80,000 clones, over 85% of them with a count of one. The ten largest clones capture 3% to 4% of the sample. Material: peripheral blood, obtained after pregnancy. The receptors here all came from a female donor in good health, enrolled as a control in a pregnancy study.

This rearrangement joins TRBV27 to TRBJ2-7, with D maybe TRBD2 (7 bases). The CDR3 contains 15 residues. Germline V lookup: CDR1 MNHEY, CDR2 SMNVEV (reference sequence). V gave up 6 bases and J gave up 2 bases, with 17 bases separating them. The CDR3 loop reads CASRRGGERAYEQYF. The CDR3 DNA sequence: TGTGCCAGCAGGAGGGGGGGGGAAAGGGCCTACGAGCAGTACTTC.

The V and J genes are TRBV19 and TRBJ2-3; the D gene is possibly TRBD1 (5 bases). The CDR3 is made up of 13 amino acids. Trimming stripped 3 bases from V and 3 bases from J, with 7 bases between. Germline CDR1 reads LNHDA; CDR2 reads SQIVND (reference sequence). The DNA of the CDR3 is TGTGCCAGTAGTATGGGGCCGACAGATACGCAGTATTTT. Translating gives CASSMGPTDTQYF. Filled out from reference TRBV19 and TRBJ2-3, the complete variable domain reads DGGITQSPKYLFRKEGQNVTLSCEQNLNHDAMYWYRQDPGQGLRLIYYSQIVNDFQKGDIAEGYSVSREKKESFPLTVTSAQKNPTAFYLCASSMGPTDTQYFGPGTRLTVL.

The chain combines TRBV10-3 with TRBJ2-3, with 8 positions matching TRBD1. J gave up 5 bases and V 6 bases, and 4 bases lay outside the gene matches. Germline V gives CDR1 ENHRY, CDR2 SYGVKD. This CDR3 is built from 13 residues. CDR3 in DNA: TGTGCCATCAGGATGACAGGGGAAGATACGCAGTATTTT. Encoded protein: CAIRMTGEDTQYF.

This clone was counted a few times. The CDR3 sequence: CAWSGGYTEAFF. CDR3 DNA sequence: TGTGCCTGGAGTGGGGGCTACACTGAAGCTTTCTTT. J is TRBJ1-1 and V is TRBV30, with a possible D match to TRBD1 (5 bases). CDR1 is GTSNPN, CDR2 SVGIG, per germline (reference sequence). With 1 base removed from V and 3 bases from J, the gap between germline ends came to 6 bases. The length of the CDR3 is 12 residues.

The chain combines TRBV12-5 with TRBJ1-2, with D maybe TRBD1 (5 bases). This CDR3 contains 14 residues. V was cut by 0 bases and J by 7 bases, with 12 bases left in between. Germline V lookup: CDR1 LGHNT, CDR2 FRNRAP. The CDR3 is CASGLVPGGAGYTF. Written as DNA, the CDR3 is TGTGCTAGTGGTTTGGTTCCCGGAGGGGCTGGCTACACCTTC.

The chain carries TRBV2 and TRBJ1-1; TRBD1 might be the D (5 bases). CDR3 length: 12 residues. Between the trimmed V and J ends, which lost 10 bases and 0 bases, there was a span of 9 bases. Germline CDR1 reads SNHLY; CDR2 reads FYNNEI. The CDR3 DNA is TGTGCCAATTGGGACTTGAACACTGAAGCTTTCTTT. Its protein product is CANWDLNTEAFF.

The chain carries TRBV7-2 and TRBJ2-5; D possibly corresponds to TRBD1 (5 bases). The CDR3 runs to 14 residues. The germline gives CDR1 SGHTA, CDR2 FQGNSA. V lost 1 base and J lost 5, with 11 bases in between. CDR3: CASSLGLTDETQYF. In nucleotides, the CDR3 is TGTGCCAGCAGCTTAGGGCTGACAGATGAGACCCAGTACTTC.

The rearrangement uses TRBV25-1 and TRBJ1-5; possibly TRBD1 for D (5 bases). This CDR3 region has 14 residues. Looked up from germline, CDR1 is MGHDK and CDR2 is SYGVNS. With 2 bases removed from V and 5 bases from J, the gap between germline ends came to 10 bases. CDR3 bases: TGTGCCAGCAGTGAACAGGGCCATGATCAGCCCCAGCATTTT. Protein product: CASSEQGHDQPQHF.

The genes are TRBV18 and TRBJ2-5, with D possibly TRBD1 on 5 matching bases. The CDR3 covers 13 residues. Germline CDR1 KGHSH, CDR2 LQKENI. V lost 1 base to trimming and J lost 3 bases, with 6 bases between them. In nucleotides, the CDR3 is TGTGCCAGCTCACCACGACAGAAAGAGACCCAGTACTTC. The encoded protein is CASSPRQKETQYF.

This clone came up once. This chain connects TRBV5-1 to TRBJ2-7; 8 bases fit TRBD2. Trimming at V came to 0 bases and at J to 6 bases, leaving 5 bases not matched to a gene. This CDR3 is built from 14 residues. CDR1 and CDR2 from the germline V gene are SGHRS and YFSETQ. This chain's CDR3 is CASSLGPSGGEQYF. In DNA, the CDR3 is TGCGCCAGCAGCTTGGGACCCAGCGGGGGCGAGCAGTACTTC.

The CDR3 spells CATSRWEGSETDTQYF. The CDR3 bases are TGTGCCACCAGCAGGTGGGAGGGGAGTGAAACAGATACGCAGTATTTT. The chain joins TRBV15 to TRBJ2-3; 7 bases match TRBD2. After removal of 3 bases from V and 3 bases from J, the junction contained 9 bases not matched to a gene. The CDR3 is made up of 16 amino acids. Per the germline V gene, CDR1 is LNHNV and CDR2 is YYDKDF (reference sequence).

This chain links TRBV5-1 with TRBJ2-3; 11 nucleotides align to TRBD2. Germline trimming cut 4 bases from V and 0 bases from J; bases unmatched to any gene: 4. Per the germline V gene, CDR1 is SGHRS and CDR2 is YFSETQ. This CDR3 has 16 amino acids. The CDR3 region is CASSTRLAGSTDTQYF. In DNA, the CDR3 is TGCGCCAGCAGCACCAGACTAGCGGGAAGCACAGATACGCAGTATTTT.

This rearrangement joins TRBV29-1 to TRBJ1-2, with a possible D match to TRBD1 (6 bases). Germline V gene lookup returns CDR1 SQVTM and CDR2 ANQGSEA. This CDR3 region has 16 residues. V was cut by 0 bases and J by 2 bases, with 16 bases left in between. CDR3 residues: CSVEDRGDTRNYGYTF. DNA of the CDR3: TGCAGCGTTGAAGATCGAGGGGACACTAGGAACTATGGCTACACCTTC.

J is TRBJ1-2 and V is TRBV25-1, with a possible D match to TRBD1 (5 bases). With 1 base removed from V and 0 bases from J, the gap between germline ends came to 6 bases. The CDR3 spans 14 residues. In germline, CDR1 is MGHDK, CDR2 SYGVNS. This CDR3 reads CASSELGANYGYTF. The CDR3 DNA reads TGTGCCAGCAGTGAATTAGGGGCTAACTATGGCTACACCTTC.